This T cell receptor beta chain was captured in a study of STAT3 mutations in large granular lymphocyte leukemia. Study-wide context: Immunosuppressive therapy was given to more than half of T-LGLL patients.

This clone has only a few counts. Its specificity is not known. Study observations and caveats: Every T-LGLL patient had at least one immunodominant TCRbeta clonotype. Treatment regimens differed across patients between samplings.

Generated by immunoSEQ multiplex PCR, the TCRdb table keeps only in-frame clones and is missing some. The sample has more than 2,000 clones; 49% are singletons. The CDR3 has 13 amino acids. Germline values: CDR1 MGHRA, CDR2 YSYEKL. The V and J ends lost 0 bases and 2 bases respectively, with 2 bases between them. The chain has TRBV4-1 and TRBJ1-5; D is ambiguous. Sample: peripheral blood mononuclear cells. The TCR sequence derives from a man aged 55 to 70 with T-cell large granular lymphocyte leukemia. Some clones in this sample may be carry-over from other donors' samples. The CDR3 DNA sequence: TGCGCCAGCAGCCAAGACGGCAATCAGCCCCAGCATTTT. Its translation: CASSQDGNQPQHF.